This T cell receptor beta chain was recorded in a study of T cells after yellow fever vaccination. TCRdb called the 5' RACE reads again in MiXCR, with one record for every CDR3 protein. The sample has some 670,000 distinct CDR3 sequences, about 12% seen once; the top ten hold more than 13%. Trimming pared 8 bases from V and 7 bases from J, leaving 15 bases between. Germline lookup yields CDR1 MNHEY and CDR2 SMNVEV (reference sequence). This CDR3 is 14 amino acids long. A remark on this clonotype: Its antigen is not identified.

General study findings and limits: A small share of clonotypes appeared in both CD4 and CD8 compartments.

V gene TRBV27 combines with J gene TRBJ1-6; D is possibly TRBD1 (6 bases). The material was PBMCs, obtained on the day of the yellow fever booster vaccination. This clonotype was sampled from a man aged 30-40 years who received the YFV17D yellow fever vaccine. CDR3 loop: CASSGGTYNSPLHF. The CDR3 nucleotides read TGTGCCAGCTCGGGCGGGACATACAATTCACCCCTCCACTTT.